This T cell receptor beta chain was found in a study of blood T cell repertoires in COVID-19. Background on the study: Acute-phase and convalescent COVID-19 samples originated in the United States, Italy and Spain.

Recruits, aged about 18 to 100 years, lived in 24 US areas. Self-reported history from a screening survey and questionnaire set each donor's cohort. The recovered donors of Cohort 3 showed two negative PCRs, clearance, or symptom resolution. J gave up 8 bases and V 1 base, and 5 bases lay outside the gene matches. Germline CDR1 reads KGHSH; CDR2 reads LQKENI. The CDR3 totals 15 residues. Profiling relied on immunoSEQ multiplex PCR, and the TCRdb table lists in-frame clones only, not all of them. The sample holds just over 300,000 clones; under 90% are singletons and the top ten take about 4.2%. Sample: PBMCs or T cells enriched from blood (not recorded which). This sequence was found in a man between 25 and 39 years old who had recovered from COVID-19. The chain carries TRBV18 and TRBJ2-1, with 10 bases aligning to TRBD1. In nucleotides, the CDR3 is TGTGCCAGCTCACCACGGGGGACAGGGGAGGATGAGCAGTTCTTC. Amino acid sequence: CASSPRGTGEDEQFF. The full variable domain, rest sourced from reference TRBV18 and TRBJ2-1, is NAGVMQNPRHLVRRRGQEARLRCSPMKGHSHVYWYRQLPEEGLKFMVYLQKENIIDESGMPKERFSAEFPKEGPSILRIQQVVRGDSAAYFCASSPRGTGEDEQFFGPGTRLTVL.